This is a list of T cell receptor beta chains from one sample in a study of Siglec-9 on CD8 T cells in melanoma. Sequencing used immunoSEQ multiplex PCR; TCRdb keeps in-frame clones, though not all of them. The table has approximately 35,000 clones, around 81% seen once. The specimen sequenced was Siglec-9- CD8+ T cells sorted from blood. Every receptor here comes from a human donor in good health. Each CDR3 is given without its conserved first and last residue.

j_call,v_call,cdr3_aa
NA,TRBV30,AWSILDRGLPYEQY
TRBJ2-7,TRBV4-1,ASSETGVYEQY
TRBJ2-1,TRBV27,ASTPGGRRGYNEQF
TRBJ2-3,TRBV30,AWSVGASGFADTQY
TRBJ2-7,TRBV5-1,ASSFSYEQY
TRBJ2-1,TRBV7-9,ASSPLTSGGVMGYNEQF
TRBJ1-4,TRBV13,ASSPPGENEKLF
TRBJ2-1,TRBV13,ASSFSQGGNNEQF
TRBJ1-2,TRBV11-2,ASSSRSGAAPYGYT
TRBJ2-2,TRBV4-2,ASSRGNTGELF
TRBJ2-1,TRBV10-2,ASSWTGGDFDEQF
TRBJ2-7,TRBV30,AWSVLGDEQY
TRBJ2-3,TRBV2,ATALVLGGTSTDTQY